These 8 T cell receptor beta chains were all obtained from the same sample, sequenced in a study of cytomegalovirus exposure and HLA in healthy donors. The PCR employed 60 Vbeta primers together with 13 Jbeta primers. Sequenced by immunoSEQ multiplex PCR; TCRdb stores in-frame clones only, minus some. Altogether approximately 190,000 clones are present, roughly four fifths being singletons, with the ten largest covering roughly 0.098%. Sequenced material: PBMCs. Every receptor here comes from a boy aged 2-9 years in good health and CMV-seronegative.

On this clone itself: One end of the junction does not line up with germline, which may come from a read error. This sample also contains other DNA sequences that code for the same CDR3. This chain uses TRBV4-3 with TRBJ1-6; perhaps TRBD1 as D (6 bases). The CDR3 loop spans 17 amino acids. Germline assignment: CDR1 LGHNA and CDR2 YSLEER. CDR3 nucleotide sequence: TGCGCCAGCAGCCAAGATCACTCGGGGACACGGAATTCACCCCTCCACTTC. Translating it yields CASSQDHSGTRNSPLHF.

This clone was counted only a few times. V gene TRBV4-3 combines with J gene TRBJ2-2; TRBD1 might be the D (7 bases). V lost 0 bases to trimming and J lost 7 bases, with 18 bases between them. CDR1 and CDR2 from the germline V gene are LGHNA and YSLEER. This CDR3 has 17 residues. This CDR3 reads CASSQDLGGGRGGELFF. The CDR3 region has the DNA TGCGCCAGCAGCCAAGATTTAGGAGGGGGCAGGGGCGGGGAGCTGTTTTTT.

This sequence joins TRBV5-8 and TRBJ2-3; TRBD1 aligns across 7 bases. J gave up 2 bases and V 1 base, and 7 bases lay outside the gene matches. Germline V gene data show CDR1 as SGHTS and CDR2 as YDEGEE. This CDR3 spans 16 amino acids. The CDR3 loop is CASSLSPGGATDTQYF. CDR3 in DNA: TGTGCCAGCAGCTTGTCTCCAGGGGGTGCCACAGATACGCAGTATTTT.

The CDR3 here is CASSNPRGDRNGYTF. The CDR3 bases are TGTGCCAGCAGTAACCCCAGGGGTGACAGGAATGGCTACACCTTC. V usage is TRBV6-5 and J usage is TRBJ1-2, with D perhaps matching TRBD1 (6 bases). Germline CDR1 MNHEY, CDR2 SVGAGI. Trimming took 5 bases from V and 6 from J, leaving 19 bases between them. The CDR3 totals 15 residues.

The chain carries TRBV7-6 and TRBJ2-5, with 8 bases aligning to TRBD2. Unmatched junction bases numbered 13, after V lost 5 bases and J lost 5 bases. The CDR3 sequence is 16 residues long. CDR1 and CDR2 from the germline V gene are SGHVS and FNYEAQ. CDR3 loop: CASSPKGTRPWETQYF. The CDR3 DNA reads TGTGCCAGCAGCCCAAAGGGGACTAGGCCCTGGGAGACCCAGTACTTC.

The chain's CDR3 is CASSSGQRRPRKLFF. The CDR3 bases are TGTGCCAGCAGCTCCGGACAGAGGAGGCCTCGGAAACTGTTTTTT. The chain recombines TRBV13 with TRBJ1-4, with D possibly TRBD1 on 6 matching bases. Germline lookup yields CDR1 PRHDT and CDR2 FYEKMQ (reference sequence). Trimming took 4 bases from V and 11 from J, leaving 20 bases between them. The CDR3 sequence is 15 residues long.

The CDR3 sequence: CASSAGAVTGYTF. CDR3 bases: TGCGCCAGCAGTGCAGGGGCTGTGACTGGCTACACCTTC. This chain joins TRBV4-3 and TRBJ1-2; tentative D call: TRBD1 (6 bases). The V end was cut by 6 bases, the J end by 7 bases, with 15 bases between. Germline V gene data show CDR1 as LGHNA and CDR2 as YSLEER. The CDR3 loop spans 13 amino acids.

The chain is built from TRBV5-4 and TRBJ1-1, with D uncertain. The CDR3 has 12 amino acids. CDR1 SGHNT and CDR2 YYREEE come from the germline V gene (reference sequence). V was clipped by 2 bases and J by 9 bases, with 11 bases between them. The CDR3 region is CASSLPGGKAFF. CDR3 DNA: TGTGCCAGCAGCTTACCCGGAGGTAAAGCTTTCTTT. The full variable domain, its missing parts supplied by reference TRBV5-4 and TRBJ1-1, is ETGVTQSPTHLIKTRGQQVTLRCSSQSGHNTVSWYQQALGQGPQFIFQYYREEENGRGNFPPRFSGLQFPNYSSELNVNALELDDSALYLCASSLPGGKAFFGQGTRLTVV.